Each of the 7 T cell receptor beta chains below was sequenced from the same sample in a study of cytomegalovirus exposure and HLA in healthy donors. The method was immunoSEQ multiplex PCR; TCRdb's version includes in-frame clones alone and lacks a portion of them. The profile shows about 360,000 clones, roughly 89% of them singletons. Sequencing was carried out using PBMCs. The receptor set was obtained from a woman younger than 35 in good health and CMV-seronegative.

The DNA for the CDR3 is TGTGCCAGCAACTTAGCGGGATCAGGCGCCTACGAGCAGTACTTC. This sequence encodes CASNLAGSGAYEQYF. V is TRBV5-4 and J is TRBJ2-7, with 8 nucleotides matching TRBD2. V shed 6 bases and J 2 bases; nucleotides not matched to a gene: 10. Germline V lookup: CDR1 SGHNT, CDR2 YYREEE (reference sequence). CDR3 length: 15 residues.

This chain connects TRBV7-2 to TRBJ2-1; TRBD2 aligns across 10 bases. Trimming cost V 3 bases and J 6 bases; bases outside gene matches: 17. Germline assignment: CDR1 SGHTA and CDR2 FQGNSA. The CDR3 spans 19 residues. In DNA form, the CDR3 reads TGTGCCAGCAGCTTTAGCAGGCCTAGCGGGAGCAGAGTGTGCAATGAGCAGTTCTTC. Its translation: CASSFSRPSGSRVCNEQFF.

The count of this clone is one. This chain joins TRBV30 and TRBJ2-1, with 10 bases that match TRBD2. The CDR3 spans 13 residues. Trimming at V came to 7 bases and at J to 7 bases, leaving 7 bases not matched to a gene. The V gene's germline CDR1 is GTSNPN and CDR2 SVGIG (reference sequence). Written as DNA, the CDR3 is TGTGCCTCCGCTAGCGGGAGATGGAATGAGCAGTTCTTC. This codes for CASASGRWNEQFF.

J is TRBJ1-1 and V is TRBV6-5, with D possibly TRBD1 on 5 matching bases. CDR1 MNHEY and CDR2 SVGAGI come from the germline V gene. The CDR3 sequence is 14 residues long. Trimming removed 7 bases from V and 0 bases from J, with 12 bases in between. The CDR3 sequence is CASTPGGMNTEAFF. The CDR3 DNA follows: TGTGCCAGCACCCCGGGGGGAATGAACACTGAAGCTTTCTTT.

This clone was detected a few times. The chain carries TRBV10-3 and TRBJ1-1; D possibly corresponds to TRBD1 (6 bases). Germline V gives CDR1 ENHRY, CDR2 SYGVKD. There are 12 residues in the CDR3. V was pared by 11 bases and J by 5 bases, with 15 bases between. The DNA of the CDR3 is TGTGCCGTTACAGGGAGGGGAACTGAAGCTTTCTTT. Encoded protein: CAVTGRGTEAFF.

Only one count was recorded for this clone. V usage is TRBV9 and J usage is TRBJ1-5; 8 bases line up with TRBD1. CDR3 size: 17 residues. Germline lookup yields CDR1 SGDLS and CDR2 YYNGEE. V trimming: 3 bases; J trimming: 9 bases; junction bases outside the gene matches: 17. The chain's CDR3 is CASSADPGQGPGRPQHF. The CDR3 DNA follows: TGTGCCAGCAGCGCCGACCCCGGACAGGGCCCGGGGAGGCCCCAGCATTTT.

The CDR3 sequence is CASSLGAAGVGTGELFF. For the CDR3, the DNA is TGTGCCAGCTCCCTCGGTGCGGCGGGAGTTGGCACCGGGGAGCTGTTTTTT. The gene calls are TRBV27 and TRBJ2-2; TRBD2 matches at 7 bases. Germline assignment: CDR1 MNHEY and CDR2 SMNVEV (reference sequence). V shed 8 bases and J 4 bases; nucleotides not matched to a gene: 16. The CDR3 has 17 amino acids.